This entry is about one T cell receptor (beta chain). Antigen unknown. The sample comes from a study of T cell repertoires in cytomegalovirus infection. The study's findings and limits: The study found HLA-C-restricted CMV-specific TCR beta clonotypes dominating the ex vivo response.

TCRdb re-called the reads through MiXCR, storing one row per CDR3 protein. The sample includes roughly 500,000 distinct CDR3 sequences, roughly a third seen only once; the top ten take about a sixth. The germline V and J ends were trimmed by 4 bases and 1 base, with 15 bases remaining between them. Germline CDR1 is SGHVS and CDR2 is FQNEAQ. This CDR3 spans 16 amino acids. The sequence was collected from a human donor in good health (CMV status not recorded). Some clones in this sample may be carry-over from other donors' samples. The chain combines TRBV7-8 with TRBJ2-3; D tentatively reads TRBD1 or TRBD2 (5 bases each). Sequenced here: cultured PBMCs, sampled from culture after CMV antigen stimulation. Here the CDR3 DNA reads TGTGCCAGCAGCTACCCCCGGGACCGACGCACAGATACGCAGTATTTT. It translates to CASSYPRDRRTDTQYF.